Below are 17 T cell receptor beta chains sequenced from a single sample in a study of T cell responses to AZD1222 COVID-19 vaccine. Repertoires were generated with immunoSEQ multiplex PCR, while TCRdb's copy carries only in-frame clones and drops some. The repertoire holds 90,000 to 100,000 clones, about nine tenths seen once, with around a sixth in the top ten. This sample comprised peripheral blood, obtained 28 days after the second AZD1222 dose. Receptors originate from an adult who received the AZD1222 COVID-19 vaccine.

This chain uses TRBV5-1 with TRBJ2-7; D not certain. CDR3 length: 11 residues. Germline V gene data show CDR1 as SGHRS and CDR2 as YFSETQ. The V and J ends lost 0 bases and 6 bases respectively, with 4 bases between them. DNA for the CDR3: TGCGCCAGCAGCTTGGACAGCGAGCAGTACTTC. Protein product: CASSLDSEQYF. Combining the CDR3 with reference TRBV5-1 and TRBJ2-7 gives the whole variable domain KAGVTQTPRYLIKTRGQQVTLSCSPISGHRSVSWYQQTPGQGLQFLFEYFSETQRNKGNFPGRFSGRQFSNSRSEMNVSTLELGDSALYLCASSLDSEQYFGPGTRLTVT.

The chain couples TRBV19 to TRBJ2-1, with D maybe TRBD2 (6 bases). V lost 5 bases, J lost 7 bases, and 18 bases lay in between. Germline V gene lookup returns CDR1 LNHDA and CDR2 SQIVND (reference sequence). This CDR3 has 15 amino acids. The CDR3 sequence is CASSPELGLTNEQFF. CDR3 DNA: TGTGCCAGTAGTCCTGAACTGGGACTTACGAATGAGCAGTTCTTC.

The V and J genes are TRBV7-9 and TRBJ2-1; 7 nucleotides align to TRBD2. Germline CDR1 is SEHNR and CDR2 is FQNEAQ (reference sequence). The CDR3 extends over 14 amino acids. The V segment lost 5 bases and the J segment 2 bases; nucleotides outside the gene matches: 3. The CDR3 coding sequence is TGTGCCAGCAGCCCCGGGACTACCTACAATGAGCAGTTCTTC. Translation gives CASSPGTTYNEQFF.

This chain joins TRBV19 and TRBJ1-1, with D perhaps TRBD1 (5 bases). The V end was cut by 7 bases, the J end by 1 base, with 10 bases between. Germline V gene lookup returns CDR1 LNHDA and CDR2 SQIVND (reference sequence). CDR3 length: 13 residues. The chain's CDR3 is CASIGRENTEAFF. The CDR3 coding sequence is TGTGCCAGTATAGGCAGGGAGAACACTGAAGCTTTCTTT. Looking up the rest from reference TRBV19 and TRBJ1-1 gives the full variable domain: DGGITQSPKYLFRKEGQNVTLSCEQNLNHDAMYWYRQDPGQGLRLIYYSQIVNDFQKGDIAEGYSVSREKKESFPLTVTSAQKNPTAFYLCASIGRENTEAFFGQGTRLTVV.

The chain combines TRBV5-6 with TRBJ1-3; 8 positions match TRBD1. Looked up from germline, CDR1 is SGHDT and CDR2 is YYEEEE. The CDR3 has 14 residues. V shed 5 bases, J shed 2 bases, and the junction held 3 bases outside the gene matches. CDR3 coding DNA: TGTGCCAGCAGTCAGACAGGGGCTGGAAACACCATATATTTT. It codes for CASSQTGAGNTIYF.

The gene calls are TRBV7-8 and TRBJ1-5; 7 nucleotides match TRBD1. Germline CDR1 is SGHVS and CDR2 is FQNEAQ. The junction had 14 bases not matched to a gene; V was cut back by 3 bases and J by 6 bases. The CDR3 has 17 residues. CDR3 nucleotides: TGTGCCAGCAGCTTTAGGGGGGAGGGGGCAATAATTCAGCCCCAGCATTTT. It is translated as CASSFRGEGAIIQPQHF.

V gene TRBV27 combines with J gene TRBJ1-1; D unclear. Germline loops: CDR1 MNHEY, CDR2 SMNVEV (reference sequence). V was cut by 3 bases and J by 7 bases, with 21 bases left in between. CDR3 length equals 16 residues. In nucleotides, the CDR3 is TGTGCCAGCAGTTTGAGAGGGTCTAGTATATATCTTGAAGCTTTCTTT. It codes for CASSLRGSSIYLEAFF.

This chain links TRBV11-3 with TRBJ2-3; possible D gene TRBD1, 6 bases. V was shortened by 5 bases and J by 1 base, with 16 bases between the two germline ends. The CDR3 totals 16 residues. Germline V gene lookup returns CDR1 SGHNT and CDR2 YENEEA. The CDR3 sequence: CASSPTATGGTDTQYF. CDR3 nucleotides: TGTGCCAGCAGCCCTACCGCGACAGGAGGCACAGATACGCAGTATTTT.

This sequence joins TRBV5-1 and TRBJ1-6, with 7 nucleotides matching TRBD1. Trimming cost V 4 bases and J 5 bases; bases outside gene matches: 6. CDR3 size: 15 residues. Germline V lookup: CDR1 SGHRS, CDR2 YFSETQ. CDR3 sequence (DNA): TGCGCCAGCAGCGAACAGGGGCCAGATAATTCACCCCTCCACTTT. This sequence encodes CASSEQGPDNSPLHF. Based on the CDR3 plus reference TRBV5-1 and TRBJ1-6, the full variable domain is KAGVTQTPRYLIKTRGQQVTLSCSPISGHRSVSWYQQTPGQGLQFLFEYFSETQRNKGNFPGRFSGRQFSNSRSEMNVSTLELGDSALYLCASSEQGPDNSPLHFGNGTRLTVT.

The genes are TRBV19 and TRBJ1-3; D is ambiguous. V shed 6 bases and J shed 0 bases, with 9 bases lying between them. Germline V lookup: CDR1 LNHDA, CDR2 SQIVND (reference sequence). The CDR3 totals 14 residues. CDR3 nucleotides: TGTGCCAGTAGGCCGCCGAGCTCTGGAAACACCATATATTTT. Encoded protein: CASRPPSSGNTIYF.

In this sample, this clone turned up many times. CDR3 nucleotides: TGTGCCAGCAGTGTTGCCGGTCAGCCCCAGCATTTT. As protein: CASSVAGQPQHF. The chain recombines TRBV27 with TRBJ1-5; D not resolved. The CDR3 extends over 12 amino acids. The V and J ends lost 5 bases and 6 bases respectively, with 8 bases between them. The V gene's germline CDR1 is MNHEY and CDR2 SMNVEV (reference sequence).

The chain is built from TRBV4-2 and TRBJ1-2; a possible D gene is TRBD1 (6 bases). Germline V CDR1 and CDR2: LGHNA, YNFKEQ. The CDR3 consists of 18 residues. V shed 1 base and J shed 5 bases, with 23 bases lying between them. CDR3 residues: CASSQVEGRQGSYYGYTF. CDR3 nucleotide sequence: TGTGCCAGCAGCCAAGTGGAAGGGCGTCAGGGGTCTTATTATGGCTACACCTTC.

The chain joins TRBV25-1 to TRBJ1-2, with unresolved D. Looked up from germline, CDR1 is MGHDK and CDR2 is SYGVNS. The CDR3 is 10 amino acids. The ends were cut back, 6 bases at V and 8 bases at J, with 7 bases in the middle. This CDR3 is CASSPVGYTF. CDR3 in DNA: TGTGCCAGCAGCCCCGTCGGCTACACCTTC.

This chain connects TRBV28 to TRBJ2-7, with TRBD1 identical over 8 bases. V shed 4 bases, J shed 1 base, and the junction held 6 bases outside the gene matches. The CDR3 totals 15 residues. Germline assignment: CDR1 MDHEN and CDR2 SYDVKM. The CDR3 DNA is TGTGCCAGCAGTTCACAGGGGGGTCCTTCCTACGAGCAGTACTTC. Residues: CASSSQGGPSYEQYF. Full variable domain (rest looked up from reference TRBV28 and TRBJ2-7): DVKVTQSSRYLVKRTGEKVFLECVQDMDHENMFWYRQDPGLGLRLIYFSYDVKMKEKGDIPEGYSVSREKKERFSLILESASTNQTSMYLCASSSQGGPSYEQYFGPGTRLTVT.

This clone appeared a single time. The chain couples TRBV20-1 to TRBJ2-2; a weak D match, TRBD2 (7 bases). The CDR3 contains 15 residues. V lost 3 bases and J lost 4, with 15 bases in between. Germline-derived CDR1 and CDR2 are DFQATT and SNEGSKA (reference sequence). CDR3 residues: CSASRGARSTGELFF. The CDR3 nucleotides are TGCAGTGCTAGTCGGGGGGCCCGATCCACCGGGGAGCTGTTTTTT.

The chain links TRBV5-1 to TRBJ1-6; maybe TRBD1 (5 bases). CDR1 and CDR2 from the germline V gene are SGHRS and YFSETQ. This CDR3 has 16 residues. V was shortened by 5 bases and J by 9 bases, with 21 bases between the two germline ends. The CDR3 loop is CASRSLQAGQASPLHF. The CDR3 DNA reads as TGCGCCAGCAGGTCCCTCCAGGCAGGGCAGGCTTCACCCCTCCACTTT.

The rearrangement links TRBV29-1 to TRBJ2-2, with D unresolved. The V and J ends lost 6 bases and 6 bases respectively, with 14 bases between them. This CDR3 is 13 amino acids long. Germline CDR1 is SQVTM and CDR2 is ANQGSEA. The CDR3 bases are TGCAGCGTAGCCCTTCGGAGCCCCGGGGAGCTGTTTTTT. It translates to CSVALRSPGELFF.